This is a list of T cell receptor beta chains from one sample in a study of CD8 T cells in acute hepatitis C reinfection. The repertoire was sequenced with immunoSEQ multiplex PCR; TCRdb's copy has only in-frame clones and lacks some. The sample records some 38,000 clones, more than 75% being singletons. Sequencing used naive CD8+ T cells from PBMCs. Every receptor here comes from a man aged 25 to 40 with chronic hepatitis C. Both conserved end residues are part of each CDR3. The order of the fields is V gene, J gene, clone size, D gene, CDR3 protein, CDR3 DNA. A D gene is named only where the DNA matches it firmly. Rows give clone size only sometimes, using once, few, many, or a class for an expanded clone.

V gene: TRBV11-2
J gene: TRBJ1-2
clone size: NA
D gene: NA
CDR3 protein: CASSPGYEAVYGYTF
CDR3 DNA: TGTGCCAGCAGCCCAGGGTACGAGGCCGTTTATGGCTACACCTTC

V gene: TRBV5-1
J gene: TRBJ2-1
clone size: NA
D gene: NA
CDR3 protein: CASSLAVEQFF
CDR3 DNA: TGCGCCAGCAGCTTGGCGGTTGAGCAGTTCTTC

V gene: TRBV19
J gene: TRBJ1-1
clone size: once
D gene: TRBD1
CDR3 protein: CASSKGQGGFMNTEAFF
CDR3 DNA: TGTGCCAGTAGCAAGGGACAGGGGGGATTCATGAACACTGAAGCTTTCTTT

V gene: TRBV30
J gene: TRBJ2-2
clone size: NA
D gene: NA
CDR3 protein: CAWSFQNTGELFF
CDR3 DNA: TGTGCCTGGAGCTTCCAGAACACCGGGGAGCTGTTTTTT

V gene: TRBV19
J gene: TRBJ2-7
clone size: few
D gene: NA
CDR3 protein: CASSTLSPGVPFYEQYF
CDR3 DNA: TGTGCCAGTAGTACCCTTTCTCCGGGAGTTCCTTTCTACGAGCAGTACTTC

V gene: TRBV7-3
J gene: TRBJ2-2
clone size: NA
D gene: TRBD2
CDR3 protein: CASSFIAGAYTGELFF
CDR3 DNA: TGTGCCAGCAGCTTTATAGCGGGGGCGTACACCGGGGAGCTGTTTTTT

V gene: TRBV7-9
J gene: TRBJ2-1
clone size: once
D gene: NA
CDR3 protein: CASSLPGGITYNEQFF
CDR3 DNA: TGTGCCAGCAGCTTACCGGGGGGCATAACCTACAATGAGCAGTTCTTC

V gene: TRBV30
J gene: TRBJ2-4
clone size: once
D gene: NA
CDR3 protein: CAWSLSRGKNIQYF
CDR3 DNA: TGTGCCTGGAGTCTGAGCCGGGGGAAAAACATTCAGTACTTC

V gene: TRBV6-5
J gene: TRBJ2-7
clone size: NA
D gene: NA
CDR3 protein: CASSYGVSYEQYF
CDR3 DNA: TGTGCCAGCAGTTACGGCGTCTCCTACGAGCAGTACTTC

V gene: TRBV9
J gene: TRBJ2-7
clone size: NA
D gene: NA
CDR3 protein: CASSVADGSSYEQYF
CDR3 DNA: TGTGCCAGCAGCGTAGCTGACGGGAGCTCCTACGAGCAGTACTTC

V gene: TRBV25-1
J gene: TRBJ2-7
clone size: NA
D gene: NA
CDR3 protein: CASSEAEQYF
CDR3 DNA: TGTGCCAGCAGTGAAGCCGAGCAGTACTTC

V gene: TRBV19
J gene: TRBJ1-1
clone size: NA
D gene: NA
CDR3 protein: CASSGLLNTEAFF
CDR3 DNA: TGTGCCAGTTCTGGACTTCTTAACACTGAAGCTTTCTTT

V gene: TRBV4-3
J gene: TRBJ2-7
clone size: NA
D gene: NA
CDR3 protein: CASSQDGTGMAYEQYF
CDR3 DNA: TGCGCCAGCAGCCAAGATGGCACGGGTATGGCCTACGAGCAGTACTTC

V gene: TRBV6-1
J gene: TRBJ1-2
clone size: NA
D gene: NA
CDR3 protein: CASSELQLHPNYGYTF
CDR3 DNA: TGTGCCAGCAGTGAGTTGCAATTGCACCCCAACTATGGCTACACCTTC

V gene: TRBV7-6
J gene: TRBJ2-1
clone size: NA
D gene: TRBD1
CDR3 protein: CASSLGTGTGNEQFF
CDR3 DNA: TGTGCCAGCAGCCTAGGGACAGGTACGGGGAATGAGCAGTTCTTC

V gene: TRBV7-6
J gene: TRBJ2-7
clone size: NA
D gene: TRBD1
CDR3 protein: CASSGTGYEQYF
CDR3 DNA: TGTGCCAGCAGCGGGACAGGGTACGAGCAGTACTTC

V gene: TRBV6-5
J gene: TRBJ2-1
clone size: once
D gene: TRBD2
CDR3 protein: CASSPTSGGINEQFF
CDR3 DNA: TGTGCCAGCAGCCCGACTAGCGGGGGAATCAATGAGCAGTTCTTC

V gene: TRBV18
J gene: TRBJ2-3
clone size: NA
D gene: TRBD1
CDR3 protein: CASSPPEQGSAITDTQYF
CDR3 DNA: TGTGCCAGCTCACCCCCTGAACAGGGGAGTGCCATCACAGATACGCAGTATTTT

V gene: TRBV9
J gene: TRBJ2-5
clone size: NA
D gene: NA
CDR3 protein: CASSPVGARETQYF
CDR3 DNA: TGTGCCAGCAGCCCAGTGGGGGCGCGGGAGACCCAGTACTTC

V gene: TRBV6-6
J gene: TRBJ2-3
clone size: once
D gene: NA
CDR3 protein: CASSPRADTQYF
CDR3 DNA: TGTGCCAGCAGTCCTAGGGCAGATACGCAGTATTTT

V gene: TRBV5-4
J gene: TRBJ1-2
clone size: NA
D gene: TRBD1
CDR3 protein: CASSSDGDSFHYGYTF
CDR3 DNA: TGTGCCAGCAGCTCGGATGGGGACAGCTTTCACTATGGCTACACCTTC

V gene: TRBV27
J gene: TRBJ2-1
clone size: NA
D gene: NA
CDR3 protein: CASRSGDEQFF
CDR3 DNA: TGTGCCAGCCGTTCTGGGGATGAGCAGTTCTTC

V gene: TRBV27
J gene: TRBJ2-7
clone size: NA
D gene: NA
CDR3 protein: CASSLTPNYEQYF
CDR3 DNA: TGTGCCAGCAGTTTGACCCCTAACTACGAGCAGTACTTC

V gene: TRBV10-2
J gene: TRBJ2-7
clone size: NA
D gene: NA
CDR3 protein: CASSGLVPNSYEQYF
CDR3 DNA: TGCGCCAGCAGTGGACTAGTGCCCAACTCCTACGAGCAGTACTTC

V gene: TRBV28
J gene: TRBJ2-7
clone size: NA
D gene: NA
CDR3 protein: CASSTYEQYF
CDR3 DNA: TGTGCCAGCAGTACCTACGAGCAGTACTTC

V gene: TRBV5-6
J gene: TRBJ2-7
clone size: NA
D gene: TRBD1
CDR3 protein: CASSFTGAARVYEQYF
CDR3 DNA: TGTGCCAGCAGTTTTACAGGGGCCGCGAGGGTGTACGAGCAGTACTTC

V gene: TRBV14
J gene: TRBJ2-3
clone size: NA
D gene: NA
CDR3 protein: CASSLGAVVEKAQYF
CDR3 DNA: TGTGCCAGCAGCCTCGGGGCGGTCGTGGAGAAGGCGCAGTATTTT

V gene: TRBV27
J gene: TRBJ2-7
clone size: NA
D gene: NA
CDR3 protein: CASSLGWGVEQYF
CDR3 DNA: TGTGCCAGCAGTTTAGGATGGGGGGTCGAGCAGTACTTC

V gene: TRBV6-6
J gene: TRBJ1-2
clone size: NA
D gene: NA
CDR3 protein: CASSYAGDGYGYTF
CDR3 DNA: TGTGCCAGCAGTTATGCAGGGGATGGCTATGGCTACACCTTC

V gene: TRBV29-1
J gene: TRBJ2-7
clone size: NA
D gene: TRBD2
CDR3 protein: CSVEGGTSGSYEQYF
CDR3 DNA: TGCAGCGTTGAAGGCGGGACTAGCGGATCCTACGAGCAGTACTTC

V gene: TRBV14
J gene: TRBJ2-1
clone size: NA
D gene: TRBD2
CDR3 protein: CASSQSAGSSYNEQFF
CDR3 DNA: TGTGCCAGCAGCCAATCAGCGGGAAGCTCCTACAATGAGCAGTTCTTC

V gene: TRBV30
J gene: TRBJ2-7
clone size: NA
D gene: TRBD2
CDR3 protein: CAWSLAGGEREQYF
CDR3 DNA: TGTGCCTGGAGTCTAGCGGGAGGGGAACGCGAGCAGTACTTC

V gene: TRBV7-9
J gene: TRBJ2-7
clone size: NA
D gene: NA
CDR3 protein: CASSQSGHPDYEQYF
CDR3 DNA: TGTGCCAGCAGCCAGTCGGGACACCCAGACTACGAGCAGTACTTC

V gene: TRBV4-2
J gene: TRBJ2-5
clone size: NA
D gene: TRBD2
CDR3 protein: CASSLGLAGGMRYQETQYF
CDR3 DNA: TGTGCCAGCAGCCTCGGACTAGCGGGGGGCATGAGGTATCAAGAGACCCAGTACTTC

V gene: TRBV7-3
J gene: TRBJ1-1
clone size: few
D gene: NA
CDR3 protein: CASSLSLGTEAFF
CDR3 DNA: TGTGCCAGCAGCTTAAGTCTAGGAACTGAAGCTTTCTTT

V gene: TRBV27
J gene: TRBJ2-7
clone size: NA
D gene: NA
CDR3 protein: CASSWGYSYEQYF
CDR3 DNA: TGTGCCAGCAGTTGGGGGTACTCCTACGAGCAGTACTTC

V gene: TRBV30
J gene: TRBJ1-5
clone size: few
D gene: TRBD1
CDR3 protein: CAWSADRGNQPQHF
CDR3 DNA: TGTGCCTGGAGTGCGGACAGGGGCAATCAGCCCCAGCATTTT

V gene: TRBV4-1
J gene: TRBJ2-1
clone size: NA
D gene: TRBD2
CDR3 protein: CASAAGGRAYEQFF
CDR3 DNA: TGCGCCAGCGCGGCGGGCGGGAGGGCATATGAGCAGTTCTTC

V gene: TRBV27
J gene: TRBJ2-7
clone size: NA
D gene: NA
CDR3 protein: CASSLALSYEQYF
CDR3 DNA: TGTGCCAGCAGTTTAGCCCTTTCCTACGAGCAGTACTTC

V gene: TRBV27
J gene: TRBJ2-7
clone size: once
D gene: NA
CDR3 protein: CASSYRVPSYEQYF
CDR3 DNA: TGTGCCAGCAGTTACAGGGTGCCATCCTACGAGCAGTACTTC

V gene: TRBV30
J gene: TRBJ2-2
clone size: NA
D gene: NA
CDR3 protein: CALQGGGELFF
CDR3 DNA: TGTGCCTTGCAGGGTGGCGGGGAGCTGTTTTTT

V gene: TRBV25-1
J gene: TRBJ2-7
clone size: NA
D gene: TRBD2
CDR3 protein: CASAGLAPYEQYF
CDR3 DNA: TGTGCCAGCGCCGGACTAGCCCCCTACGAGCAGTACTTC

V gene: TRBV11-2
J gene: TRBJ2-1
clone size: NA
D gene: TRBD2
CDR3 protein: CASSLEGAGYYNEQFF
CDR3 DNA: TGTGCCAGCAGCTTAGAGGGAGCGGGATACTACAATGAGCAGTTCTTC

V gene: TRBV7-2
J gene: TRBJ2-7
clone size: NA
D gene: NA
CDR3 protein: CASSHWTLPYEQYF
CDR3 DNA: TGTGCCAGCAGCCATTGGACCCTCCCCTACGAGCAGTACTTC

V gene: TRBV2
J gene: TRBJ2-7
clone size: NA
D gene: NA
CDR3 protein: CASSESNSGEQYF
CDR3 DNA: TGTGCCAGCAGTGAAAGTAATTCCGGCGAGCAGTACTTC

V gene: TRBV6-1
J gene: TRBJ1-4
clone size: few
D gene: TRBD1
CDR3 protein: CASSEDRTYNEKLFF
CDR3 DNA: TGTGCCAGCAGTGAGGACAGGACGTATAATGAAAAACTGTTTTTT

V gene: TRBV13
J gene: TRBJ2-7
clone size: NA
D gene: TRBD2
CDR3 protein: CASSLAGLAGGYEQYF
CDR3 DNA: TGTGCCAGCAGCTTAGCGGGACTAGCGGGCGGGTACGAGCAGTACTTC